A selection of T cell receptor beta chains follows, all from one sample in a study of vaccination and CD4 T cells after COVID-19. TCRdb reprocessed the PCR reads via MiXCR and lists one record per CDR3 protein. The sample holds about 21,000 distinct CDR3 sequences, roughly 50% seen once. Antigens for these TCRs are unknown. The sequencing sample was made of CD4+ T cells from blood, cultured in vitro. The receptors derive from a human donor who had recovered from COVID-19. Each CDR3 is given with its conserved first and last residue. Each record gives: J gene, CDR3 length, V gene, CDR3 protein.

TRBJ2-2	16	TRBV7-2	CASSPGGQIPTGELFF
TRBJ2-7	15	TRBV15	CATSREAQGAYEQYF
TRBJ1-1	15	TRBV6-2/TRBV6-3	CASSPYWTKNTEAFF
TRBJ2-7	12	TRBV7-9	CASSLGAGKQYF
TRBJ1-1	17	TRBV7-2	CASSLAATGWVDTEAFF
TRBJ2-7	18	TRBV20-1	CSATITSGDLRGSYEQYF
TRBJ2-2	16	TRBV5-5	CASSLDWGTNTGELFF
TRBJ2-1	17	TRBV18	CASSLQTSGGYYNEQFF
TRBJ2-5	14	TRBV7-2	CASSWGLAQETQYF
TRBJ1-2	13	TRBV29-1	CSVEEGTTSRYTF
TRBJ1-2	14	TRBV30	CAWRAGGDNYGYTF
TRBJ2-1	17	TRBV11-2	CASSLDPYRGLYNEQFF
TRBJ1-2	14	TRBV28	CASTQGARGYGYTF
TRBJ1-6	17	TRBV19	CASSIVGSLSYNSPLHF
TRBJ1-5	15	TRBV28	CASSFYDRINQPQHF
TRBJ2-1	13	TRBV19	CASSRTANNEQFF